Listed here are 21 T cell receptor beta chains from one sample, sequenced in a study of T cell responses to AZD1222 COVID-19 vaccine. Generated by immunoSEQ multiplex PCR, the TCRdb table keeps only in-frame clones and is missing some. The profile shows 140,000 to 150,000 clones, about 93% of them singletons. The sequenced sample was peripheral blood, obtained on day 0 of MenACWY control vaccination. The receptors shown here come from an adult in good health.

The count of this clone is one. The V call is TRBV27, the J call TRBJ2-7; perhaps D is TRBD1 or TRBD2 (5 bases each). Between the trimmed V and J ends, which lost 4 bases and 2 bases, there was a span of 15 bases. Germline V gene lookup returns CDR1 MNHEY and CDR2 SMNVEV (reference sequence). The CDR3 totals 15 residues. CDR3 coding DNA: TGTGCCAGCAGTTCTTCCGGGGACGTACCCTACGAGCAGTACTTC. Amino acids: CASSSSGDVPYEQYF.

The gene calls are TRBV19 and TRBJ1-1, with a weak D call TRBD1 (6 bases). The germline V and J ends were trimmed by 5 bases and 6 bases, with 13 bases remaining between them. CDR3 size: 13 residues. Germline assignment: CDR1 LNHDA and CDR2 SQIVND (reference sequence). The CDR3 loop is CASSPRGVPEAFF. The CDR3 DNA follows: TGTGCCAGTAGTCCGAGGGGGGTCCCTGAAGCTTTCTTT.

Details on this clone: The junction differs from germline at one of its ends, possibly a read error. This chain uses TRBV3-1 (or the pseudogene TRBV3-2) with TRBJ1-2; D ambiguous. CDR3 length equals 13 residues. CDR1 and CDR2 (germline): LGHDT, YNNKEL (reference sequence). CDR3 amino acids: CASSQEGLGGYAF. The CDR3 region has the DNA TGTGCCAGCAGCCAAGAGGGGTTGGGTGGCTACGCCTTC.

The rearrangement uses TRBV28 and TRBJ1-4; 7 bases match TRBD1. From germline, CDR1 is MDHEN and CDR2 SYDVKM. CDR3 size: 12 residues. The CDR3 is CAAAGGDEKLFF. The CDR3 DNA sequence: TGTGCGGCGGCAGGGGGAGACGAAAAACTGTTTTTT.

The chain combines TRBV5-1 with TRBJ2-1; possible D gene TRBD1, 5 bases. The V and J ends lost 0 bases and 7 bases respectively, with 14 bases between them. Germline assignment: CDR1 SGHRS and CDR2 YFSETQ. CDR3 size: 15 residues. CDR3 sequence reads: CASSLEEIGVNEQFF. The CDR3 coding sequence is TGCGCCAGCAGCTTGGAGGAGATAGGGGTGAATGAGCAGTTCTTC.

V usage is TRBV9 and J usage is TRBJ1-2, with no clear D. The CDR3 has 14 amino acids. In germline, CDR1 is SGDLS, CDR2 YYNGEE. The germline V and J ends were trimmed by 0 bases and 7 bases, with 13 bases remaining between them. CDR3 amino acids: CASSVEGEKFGYTF. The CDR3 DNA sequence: TGTGCCAGCAGCGTAGAGGGCGAAAAGTTTGGCTACACCTTC.

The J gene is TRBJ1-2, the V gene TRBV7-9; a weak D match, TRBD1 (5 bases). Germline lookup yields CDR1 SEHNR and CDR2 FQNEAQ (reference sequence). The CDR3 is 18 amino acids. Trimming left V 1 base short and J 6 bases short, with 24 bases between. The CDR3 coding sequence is TGTGCCAGCAGCTTAGTCCCCTTCCGACAGCACCGAGCCGATGGCTACACCTTC. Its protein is CASSLVPFRQHRADGYTF.

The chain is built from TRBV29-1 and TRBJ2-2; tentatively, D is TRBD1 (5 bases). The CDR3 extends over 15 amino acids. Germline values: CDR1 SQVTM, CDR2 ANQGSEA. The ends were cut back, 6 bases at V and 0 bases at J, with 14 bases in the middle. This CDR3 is CSVQPRVANTGELFF. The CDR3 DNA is TGCAGCGTCCAACCCAGGGTCGCGAACACCGGGGAGCTGTTTTTT.

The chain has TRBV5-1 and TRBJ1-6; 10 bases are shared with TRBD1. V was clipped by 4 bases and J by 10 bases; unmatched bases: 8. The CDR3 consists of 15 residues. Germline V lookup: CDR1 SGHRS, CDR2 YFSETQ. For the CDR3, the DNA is TGCGCCAGCAGCGTATCCGGGACAGGGGTATCACCCCTCCACTTT. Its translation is CASSVSGTGVSPLHF.

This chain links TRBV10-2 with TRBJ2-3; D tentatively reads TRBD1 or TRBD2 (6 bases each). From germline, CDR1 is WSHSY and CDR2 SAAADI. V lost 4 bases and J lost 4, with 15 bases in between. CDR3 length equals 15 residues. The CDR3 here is CASSAGDIQADTQYF. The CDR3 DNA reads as TGCGCCAGCAGTGCGGGGGACATTCAGGCAGATACGCAGTATTTT.

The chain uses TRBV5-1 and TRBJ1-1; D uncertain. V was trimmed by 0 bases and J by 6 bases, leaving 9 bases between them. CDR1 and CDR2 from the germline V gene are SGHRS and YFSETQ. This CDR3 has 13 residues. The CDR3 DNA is TGCGCCAGCAGCTTGGGAGGGTTGGCTGAAGCTTTCTTT. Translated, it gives CASSLGGLAEAFF.

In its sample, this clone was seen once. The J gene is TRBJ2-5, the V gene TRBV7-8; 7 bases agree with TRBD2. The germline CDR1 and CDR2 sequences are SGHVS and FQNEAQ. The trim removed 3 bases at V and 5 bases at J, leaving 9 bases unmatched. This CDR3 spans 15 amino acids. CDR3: CASSLGGGDLETQYF. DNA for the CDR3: TGTGCCAGCAGCTTGGGTGGGGGGGACCTGGAGACCCAGTACTTC.

DNA of the CDR3: TGTGCCAGCAGTCCGGCGGGCAGGGGATATAGCAATCAGCCCCAGCATTTT. This encodes CASSPAGRGYSNQPQHF. This chain links TRBV27 with TRBJ1-5; D possibly corresponds to TRBD1 (6 bases). The CDR3 is made up of 17 amino acids. V was pared by 5 bases and J by 0 bases, with 17 bases between. Germline V lookup: CDR1 MNHEY, CDR2 SMNVEV (reference sequence).

CDR3: CASSSGTGDYGYTF. As DNA, the CDR3 is TGCGCCAGCAGCTCAGGGACAGGGGACTATGGCTACACCTTC. This chain uses TRBV5-1 with TRBJ1-2, with 10 nucleotides matching TRBD1. Germline trimming cut 3 bases from V and 3 bases from J; bases unmatched to any gene: 2. The CDR3 covers 14 residues. Germline V CDR1 and CDR2: SGHRS, YFSETQ.

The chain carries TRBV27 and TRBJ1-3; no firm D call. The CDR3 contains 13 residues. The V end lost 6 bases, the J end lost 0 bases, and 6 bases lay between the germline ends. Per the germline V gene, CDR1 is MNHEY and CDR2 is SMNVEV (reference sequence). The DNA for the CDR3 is TGTGCCAGCAGGACGTTCTCTGGAAACACCATATATTTT. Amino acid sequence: CASRTFSGNTIYF.

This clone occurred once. The CDR3 bases are TGTGCCAGCAGCGTTCATCTGGGGGCAAATTTATACAATGAGCAGTTCTTC. It specifies CASSVHLGANLYNEQFF. This chain uses TRBV9 with TRBJ2-1; tentatively, D is TRBD1 (6 bases). Trimming left V 2 bases short and J 4 bases short, with 19 bases between. CDR3 size: 17 residues. Germline V gene data show CDR1 as SGDLS and CDR2 as YYNGEE.

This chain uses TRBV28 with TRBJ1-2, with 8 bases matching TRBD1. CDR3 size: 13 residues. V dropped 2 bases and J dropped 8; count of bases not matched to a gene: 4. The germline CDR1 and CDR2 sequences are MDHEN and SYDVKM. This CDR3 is CASSLTGGAGYTF. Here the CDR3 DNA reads TGTGCCAGCAGTTTAACAGGGGGAGCGGGCTACACCTTC.

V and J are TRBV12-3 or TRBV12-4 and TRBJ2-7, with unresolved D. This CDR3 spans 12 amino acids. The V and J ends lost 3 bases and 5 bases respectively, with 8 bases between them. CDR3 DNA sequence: TGTGCCAGCAGTTTGCTATCCGACGAGCAGTACTTC. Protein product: CASSLLSDEQYF.

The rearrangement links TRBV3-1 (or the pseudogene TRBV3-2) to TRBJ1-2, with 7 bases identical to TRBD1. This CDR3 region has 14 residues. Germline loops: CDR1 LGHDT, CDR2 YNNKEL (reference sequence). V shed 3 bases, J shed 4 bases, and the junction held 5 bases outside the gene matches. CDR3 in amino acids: CASSHQGGAYGYTF. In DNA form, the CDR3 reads TGTGCCAGCAGCCATCAGGGGGGAGCCTATGGCTACACCTTC.

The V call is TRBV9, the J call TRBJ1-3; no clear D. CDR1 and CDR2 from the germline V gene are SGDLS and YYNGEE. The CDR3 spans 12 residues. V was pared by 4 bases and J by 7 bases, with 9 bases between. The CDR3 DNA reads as TGTGCCAGCAGCCCCGGAGGGAACACCATATATTTT. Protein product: CASSPGGNTIYF.

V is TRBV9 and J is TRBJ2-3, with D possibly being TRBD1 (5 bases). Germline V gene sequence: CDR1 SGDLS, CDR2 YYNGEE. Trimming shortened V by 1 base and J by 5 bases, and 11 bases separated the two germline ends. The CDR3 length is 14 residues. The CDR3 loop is CASSVSGAEDTQYF. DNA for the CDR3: TGTGCCAGCAGCGTATCTGGGGCGGAAGATACGCAGTATTTT.